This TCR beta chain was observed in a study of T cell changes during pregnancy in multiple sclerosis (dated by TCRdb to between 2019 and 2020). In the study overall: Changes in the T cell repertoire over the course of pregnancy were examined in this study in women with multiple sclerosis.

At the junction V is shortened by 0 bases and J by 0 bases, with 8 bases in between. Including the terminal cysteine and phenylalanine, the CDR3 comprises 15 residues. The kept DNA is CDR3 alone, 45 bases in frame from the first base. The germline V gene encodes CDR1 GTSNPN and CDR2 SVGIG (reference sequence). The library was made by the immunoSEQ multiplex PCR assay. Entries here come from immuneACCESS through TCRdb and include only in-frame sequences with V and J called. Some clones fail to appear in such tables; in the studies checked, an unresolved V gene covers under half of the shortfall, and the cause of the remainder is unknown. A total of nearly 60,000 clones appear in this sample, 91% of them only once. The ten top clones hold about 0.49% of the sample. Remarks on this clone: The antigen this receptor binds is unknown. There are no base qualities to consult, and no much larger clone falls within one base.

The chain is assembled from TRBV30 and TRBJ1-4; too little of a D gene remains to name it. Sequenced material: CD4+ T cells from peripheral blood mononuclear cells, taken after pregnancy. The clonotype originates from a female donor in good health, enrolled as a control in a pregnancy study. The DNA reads TGTGCCTGGAGTGTACCCAGGACAACTAATGAAAAACTGTTTTTT. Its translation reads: CAWSVPRTTNEKLFF.